This is a list of T cell receptor beta chains from one sample in a study of T cells in Graves' hyperthyroidism and ophthalmopathy. One entry per CDR3 protein results from TCRdb running MiXCR on the multiplex PCR reads. The sample has 250,000 to 350,000 distinct CDR3 sequences, approximately 15% seen once. Sequenced: blood. The receptors come from a young man with Graves' hyperthyroidism. Both conserved end residues are part of each CDR3. D genes are given only for firm matches. Size values are once, few and many counts, or a class for expanded clones, and some rows have none.

clone size: once
D gene: -
V gene: TRBV25-1
J gene: TRBJ2-7
CDR3 DNA: TGTGCCAGCAGTGAGGTAGGGAGATACGAGCAGTACTTC
CDR3 protein: CASSEVGRYEQYF

clone size: -
D gene: -
V gene: TRBV3-1
J gene: TRBJ2-5
CDR3 DNA: TGTGCCAGCAGCCAAGCGGAGGACCAGTTGGGGTCCCAGTACTTC
CDR3 protein: CASSQAEDQLGSQYF

clone size: few
D gene: -
V gene: TRBV25-1
J gene: TRBJ2-7
CDR3 DNA: TGTGCCAGCAGTGAAACTCACGAGCAGTACTTC
CDR3 protein: CASSETHEQYF

clone size: -
D gene: -
V gene: TRBV12-3/TRBV12-4
J gene: TRBJ1-5
CDR3 DNA: TGTGCCAGCAACCTAGGTGACAGCGATAATCAGCCCCAGCATTTT
CDR3 protein: CASNLGDSDNQPQHF

clone size: few
D gene: -
V gene: TRBV2
J gene: TRBJ1-4
CDR3 DNA: TGTGCCAGCGCCGGGACTGCTAATGAAAAACTGTTTTTT
CDR3 protein: CASAGTANEKLFF

clone size: many
D gene: -
V gene: TRBV6-5
J gene: TRBJ2-2
CDR3 DNA: TGTGCCAGCAGTTACTCGAGCACCGGGGAGCTGTTTTTT
CDR3 protein: CASSYSSTGELFF

clone size: many
D gene: TRBD1
V gene: TRBV12-3/TRBV12-4
J gene: TRBJ2-3
CDR3 DNA: TGTGCCAGCAGTTGGACAGGGGGCACAGATACGCAGTATTTT
CDR3 protein: CASSWTGGTDTQYF

clone size: few
D gene: TRBD1
V gene: TRBV5-8
J gene: TRBJ1-1
CDR3 DNA: TGTGCCAGCAGCTTGATCCCAGGGGGTAGGACTGAAGCTTTCTTT
CDR3 protein: CASSLIPGGRTEAFF

clone size: -
D gene: -
V gene: TRBV5-1
J gene: TRBJ1-4
CDR3 DNA: TGCGCCAGCAGCACGGGGACTGCTGAAAAACTGTTTTTT
CDR3 protein: CASSTGTAEKLFF

clone size: many
D gene: TRBD2
V gene: TRBV12-3/TRBV12-4
J gene: TRBJ2-1
CDR3 DNA: TGTGCCAGCAGTACAGGACTAGCGGGAGGGTGGGACAATGAGCAGTTCTTC
CDR3 protein: CASSTGLAGGWDNEQFF

clone size: -
D gene: -
V gene: TRBV3-1
J gene: TRBJ2-7
CDR3 DNA: TGTGCCAGCAGCCAGTTCCGAGGGTACGAGCAGTACTTC
CDR3 protein: CASSQFRGYEQYF

clone size: few
D gene: TRBD1
V gene: TRBV24-1
J gene: TRBJ2-7
CDR3 DNA: TGTGCCACCAGAGGGGACAGGGGCTACGAGCAGTACTTC
CDR3 protein: CATRGDRGYEQYF

clone size: many
D gene: TRBD1
V gene: TRBV6-1
J gene: TRBJ1-5
CDR3 DNA: TGTGCCAGCAACCGGGACAGGACAAATCAGCCCCAGCATTTT
CDR3 protein: CASNRDRTNQPQHF

clone size: many
D gene: TRBD2
V gene: TRBV12-3/TRBV12-4
J gene: TRBJ2-3
CDR3 DNA: TGTGCCAGCAGTTTAGGCCTTAGCGGGAGGGCCCAGTTTGCAGATACGCAGTATTTT
CDR3 protein: CASSLGLSGRAQFADTQYF

clone size: many
D gene: -
V gene: TRBV6-1
J gene: TRBJ2-3
CDR3 DNA: TGTGCCAGCAGTGACAGGGTTACAGATACGCAGTATTTT
CDR3 protein: CASSDRVTDTQYF

clone size: many
D gene: -
V gene: TRBV2
J gene: TRBJ2-7
CDR3 DNA: TGTGCCAGCAACGTGGGGGGAAATCTTATCGAGCAGTACTTC
CDR3 protein: CASNVGGNLIEQYF

clone size: many
D gene: -
V gene: TRBV7-8
J gene: TRBJ2-3
CDR3 DNA: TGTGCCAGCAGCTTACATCTCTCCCCTAACTTACCCCCAGGGTCGCAGTATTTT
CDR3 protein: CASSLHLSPNLPPGSQYF

clone size: many
D gene: TRBD2
V gene: TRBV20-1
J gene: TRBJ2-7
CDR3 DNA: TGCAGTGCATCCGGGGTAGCGGGAGGGAAATCCTACGAGCAGTACTTC
CDR3 protein: CSASGVAGGKSYEQYF

clone size: many
D gene: -
V gene: TRBV7-9
J gene: TRBJ1-2
CDR3 DNA: TGTGCCAGCAGAGTGGGAGGTGGAGATGGCTACACCTTC
CDR3 protein: CASRVGGGDGYTF

clone size: many
D gene: -
V gene: TRBV18
J gene: TRBJ1-3
CDR3 DNA: TGTGCCAGCTCACCGCGACCGGCTCCCGGAAACACCATATATTTT
CDR3 protein: CASSPRPAPGNTIYF

clone size: many
D gene: TRBD1
V gene: TRBV27
J gene: TRBJ2-7
CDR3 DNA: TGTGCCAGCAGTTCTCCGGGACAGGGCTTTCGCGAGCAGTACTTC
CDR3 protein: CASSSPGQGFREQYF

clone size: many
D gene: -
V gene: TRBV11-3
J gene: TRBJ2-3
CDR3 DNA: TGTGCCAGCAGCTGGCCGGGAGCAGATACGCAGTATTTT
CDR3 protein: CASSWPGADTQYF

clone size: many
D gene: TRBD2
V gene: TRBV11-3
J gene: TRBJ2-7
CDR3 DNA: TGTGCCAGCAGCTTCAGACGCAGACTAGCGGCCCCCTACGAGCAGTACTTC
CDR3 protein: CASSFRRRLAAPYEQYF

clone size: few
D gene: -
V gene: TRBV18
J gene: TRBJ2-5
CDR3 DNA: TGTGCCAGCTCACCGCCAGCGGAACACGGCGAAGAGACCCAGTACTTC
CDR3 protein: CASSPPAEHGEETQYF

clone size: many
D gene: -
V gene: TRBV30
J gene: TRBJ1-1
CDR3 DNA: TGTGCCTGGAACGAGGGGGGACCTGAAGCTTTCTTT
CDR3 protein: CAWNEGGPEAFF

clone size: -
D gene: -
V gene: TRBV6-1
J gene: TRBJ1-2
CDR3 DNA: TGTGCCAGCAGCCTACAGCAAAGCAGACTATTTAACTATGGCTACACCTTC
CDR3 protein: CASSLQQSRLFNYGYTF

clone size: -
D gene: -
V gene: TRBV27
J gene: TRBJ1-2
CDR3 DNA: TGTGCCAGCAGTCTTGTAGCGGGGGGCTATGGCTACACCTTC
CDR3 protein: CASSLVAGGYGYTF

clone size: few
D gene: -
V gene: TRBV5-1
J gene: TRBJ2-2
CDR3 DNA: TGCGCCAGCAGCTTGGACGGGCCTCCGAACACCGGGGAGCTGTTTTTT
CDR3 protein: CASSLDGPPNTGELFF

clone size: -
D gene: -
V gene: TRBV10-1
J gene: TRBJ2-2
CDR3 DNA: TGCGCCAGTCCCCCGGACAGCCTTAGGCCCGGGGAGCTGTTTTTT
CDR3 protein: CASPPDSLRPGELFF

clone size: -
D gene: TRBD1
V gene: TRBV29-1
J gene: TRBJ2-7
CDR3 DNA: TGCAGCGTTGTAAAAACAGGGGTTTACGAGCAGTACTTC
CDR3 protein: CSVVKTGVYEQYF

clone size: few
D gene: -
V gene: TRBV15
J gene: TRBJ1-2
CDR3 DNA: TGTGCCACCAGCAGAGATATACTCCAGGGACGCGGCTACACCTTC
CDR3 protein: CATSRDILQGRGYTF

clone size: many
D gene: -
V gene: TRBV28
J gene: TRBJ1-4
CDR3 DNA: TGTGCCAGCAGAGAACAGGGTCGTGAAAAACTGTTTTTT
CDR3 protein: CASREQGREKLFF

clone size: many
D gene: TRBD1
V gene: TRBV20-1
J gene: TRBJ2-7
CDR3 DNA: TGCAGTGCTCCTGGGACAGGGTTAGGCTCCTACGAGCAGTACTTC
CDR3 protein: CSAPGTGLGSYEQYF

clone size: many
D gene: TRBD2
V gene: TRBV7-9
J gene: TRBJ2-1
CDR3 DNA: TGTGCCCTCACCCTAGCAGGGAGGGACAATGAGCAGTTCTTC
CDR3 protein: CALTLAGRDNEQFF

clone size: -
D gene: -
V gene: TRBV28
J gene: TRBJ1-4
CDR3 DNA: TGTGCCAGCAGTTTACAGGGAATGGGGGAATATACTAATGAAAAACTGTTTTTT
CDR3 protein: CASSLQGMGEYTNEKLFF

clone size: many
D gene: -
V gene: TRBV7-9
J gene: TRBJ1-1
CDR3 DNA: TGTGCCAGCAGCGACGGCTTATTCACTGAAGCTTTCTTT
CDR3 protein: CASSDGLFTEAFF

clone size: -
D gene: -
V gene: TRBV6-1
J gene: TRBJ1-1
CDR3 DNA: TGCGCCAGCAGCTCCCCAGAGCGGGGTGGGACTGAAGCTTTCTTT
CDR3 protein: CASSSPERGGTEAFF

clone size: many
D gene: TRBD2
V gene: TRBV5-1
J gene: TRBJ2-1
CDR3 DNA: TGCGCCAGCAGCTTGGAGCCCGGCGGGAGAGGTATAAATGAGCAGTTCTTC
CDR3 protein: CASSLEPGGRGINEQFF

clone size: many
D gene: TRBD1
V gene: TRBV11-2
J gene: TRBJ2-1
CDR3 DNA: TGTGCCAGCAGTATCGGGACAGGGAGTTATGAGCAGTTCTTC
CDR3 protein: CASSIGTGSYEQFF

clone size: many
D gene: TRBD2
V gene: TRBV2
J gene: TRBJ2-2
CDR3 DNA: TGTGCCAGCAGCCCTTTTTCGGGGGAGGGCACCGGGGAGCTGTTTTTT
CDR3 protein: CASSPFSGEGTGELFF

clone size: many
D gene: -
V gene: TRBV3-1
J gene: TRBJ2-2
CDR3 DNA: TGTGCCAGCAGCCCGGCCTGGGACCAGTCAACGAACACCGGGGAGCTGTTTTTT
CDR3 protein: CASSPAWDQSTNTGELFF

clone size: few
D gene: -
V gene: TRBV27
J gene: TRBJ1-2
CDR3 DNA: TGTGCCACCACGGGGGGCTATGGCTACACCTTC
CDR3 protein: CATTGGYGYTF

clone size: -
D gene: -
V gene: TRBV20-1
J gene: TRBJ2-3
CDR3 DNA: TGCAGTGCTACGACAGGTGTTGGTCGGCCCGATACGCAGTATTTT
CDR3 protein: CSATTGVGRPDTQYF

clone size: few
D gene: TRBD1
V gene: TRBV7-2
J gene: TRBJ1-3
CDR3 DNA: TGTGCCAGCAGCCATCAGACAGGGGCCGGAAACACCATATATTTT
CDR3 protein: CASSHQTGAGNTIYF